The 4 T cell receptor beta chains reported below all come from one sample, sequenced in a study of T cell repertoires in ileal Crohn's disease. TCRdb keeps only in-frame clones here, not all; method: immunoSEQ multiplex PCR. The sample contains approximately 12,000 clones, around 80% of which appear only once. Sequences were obtained from ileal tissue. The source is an adult with Crohn's disease.

The chain uses TRBV27 and TRBJ2-3; TRBD2 aligns across 9 bases. The CDR3 consists of 14 residues. CDR1 is MNHEY, CDR2 SMNVEV, per germline (reference sequence). J lost 1 base, V lost 5 bases, and 1 base had no gene match. For the CDR3, the DNA is TGTGCCAGCAGTCCTAGCGGGGGCACAGATACGCAGTATTTT. It codes for CASSPSGGTDTQYF.

The rearrangement links TRBV19 to TRBJ2-7, with D tentatively TRBD1 (5 bases). The CDR3 has 14 residues. Germline assignment: CDR1 LNHDA and CDR2 SQIVND (reference sequence). V was cut by 3 bases and J by 3 bases, with 12 bases left in between. The CDR3 sequence: CASSMPGLGYEQYF. The CDR3 DNA reads as TGTGCCAGTAGTATGCCAGGGTTAGGCTACGAGCAGTACTTC.

This clone was counted a single time. The J gene is TRBJ2-3, the V gene TRBV5-1; D is ambiguous. CDR3 length: 14 amino acids. Germline lookup yields CDR1 SGHRS and CDR2 YFSETQ. V was shortened by 5 bases and J by 5 bases, with 15 bases between the two germline ends. The CDR3 DNA is TGCGCCAGCAGTCTTGGGTCTAGTGTAGATACGCAGTATTTT. This codes for CASSLGSSVDTQYF. Together with reference TRBV5-1 and TRBJ2-3, the CDR3 gives the full variable domain: KAGVTQTPRYLIKTRGQQVTLSCSPISGHRSVSWYQQTPGQGLQFLFEYFSETQRNKGNFPGRFSGRQFSNSRSEMNVSTLELGDSALYLCASSLGSSVDTQYFGPGTRLTVL.

This chain links TRBV6-4 with TRBJ1-1; possibly TRBD1 for D (5 bases). This CDR3 contains 15 residues. Germline V gene lookup returns CDR1 MRHNA and CDR2 SNTAGT. V lost 6 bases and J lost 0, with 14 bases in between. This chain's CDR3 is CASSDTPQVNTEAFF. The CDR3 region has the DNA TGTGCCAGCAGCGACACACCACAGGTGAACACTGAAGCTTTCTTT.